These T cell receptor beta chains were read from a single sample in a study of CD8 T cells in ankylosing spondylitis. TCRdb fed the 5' RACE reads into MiXCR, producing one record per CDR3 protein. The table lists 340,000 or so distinct CDR3 sequences, under 15% of them singletons. The specimen sequenced was blood, either unsorted or a sorted T cell fraction (not recorded which). All receptors derive from a male donor with ankylosing spondylitis or in good health (not recorded which). Both conserved end residues are part of each CDR3. A D gene is named only where the DNA matches it firmly. Clone size appears in some rows only: once, few, many, or a class for an expanded clone.

clone size	J gene	V gene	D gene	CDR3 DNA	CDR3 protein
-	TRBJ2-1	TRBV19	-	TGTGCCAGTAGTCTTACTCTCGGGACAATTATCTACAATGAGCAGTTCTTC	CASSLTLGTIIYNEQFF
-	TRBJ2-7	TRBV6-5	-	TGTGCCAGCAGTTCCGGAAGAATTCCCCCCCGCGAGCAGTACTTC	CASSSGRIPPREQYF
-	TRBJ2-1	TRBV5-1	-	TGCGCCACCCGGACCAACGCCTACAATGAGCAGTTCTTC	CATRTNAYNEQFF
-	TRBJ1-1	TRBV12-3/TRBV12-4	TRBD1	TGTGCCAGCAGCCAGGGACAGGGGGGAAGTCGCACTGAAGCTTTCTTT	CASSQGQGGSRTEAFF
many	TRBJ1-1	TRBV5-1	TRBD1	TGCGCCAGCAGCACCCAGGGGGCGCAAGGTAGCACTGAAGCTTTCTTT	CASSTQGAQGSTEAFF
-	TRBJ1-6	TRBV5-1	TRBD1	TGCGCCAGCAGCCCCGGACAGGGTATGCCACCCCTCCACTTT	CASSPGQGMPPLHF
-	TRBJ2-1	TRBV5-1	-	TGCGCCAGCATCCCCAACCCCTCCTACAATGAGCAGTTCTTC	CASIPNPSYNEQFF
few	TRBJ2-2	TRBV27	-	TGTGCCAGCAGCCCATTCGGACACCCGAACACCGGGGAGCTGTTTTTT	CASSPFGHPNTGELFF
few	TRBJ2-4	TRBV4-2	-	TGTGCCAGCAGCCCAGAGGGGGACTTCAAAAACATTCAGTACTTC	CASSPEGDFKNIQYF
-	TRBJ2-3	TRBV2	TRBD2	TGTGCCAGCAGAGGACTAGCGACTAGCACAGATACGCAGTATTTT	CASRGLATSTDTQYF
-	TRBJ2-1	TRBV5-1	-	TGCGCCAGCAGCTTGGAAGGGTTCAATGAGCAGTTCTTC	CASSLEGFNEQFF
few	TRBJ2-2	TRBV6-1	-	TGTGCCAGCAGTGGGAGGTTAGGGAACACCGGGGAGCTGTTTTTT	CASSGRLGNTGELFF
-	TRBJ2-3	TRBV20-1	-	TGCAGTGCCACGAGGGCGGGGACCACAGATACGCAGTATTTT	CSATRAGTTDTQYF
-	TRBJ2-7	TRBV5-1	TRBD1	TGCGCCAGCAGCCTCCCGGGACAGGTCTCCTACGAGCAGTACTTC	CASSLPGQVSYEQYF
few	TRBJ1-1	TRBV7-9	-	TGTGCCAGCAGCTTAGCGGCAGCAATGAACACTGAAGCTTTCTTT	CASSLAAAMNTEAFF
few	TRBJ1-1	TRBV30	-	TGTGCCTGGACCCCCTTTTTTAGGGAGGACACTGAAGCTTTCTTT	CAWTPFFREDTEAFF
-	TRBJ2-3	TRBV7-9	TRBD2	TGTGCCAGCAGCCCCTCCGGGGGGGGGCTCCGCACAGATACGCAGTATTTT	CASSPSGGGLRTDTQYF
-	TRBJ2-1	TRBV20-1	-	TGCAGTGCTAGAGACACGGGGGGCAGCTCCTACAATGAGCAGTTCTTC	CSARDTGGSSYNEQFF
few	TRBJ1-2	TRBV4-1	-	TGCGCCAGCAGCCTGTGGTTTCTGAACTATGGCTACACCTTC	CASSLWFLNYGYTF
few	TRBJ1-4	TRBV5-1	-	TGCGCCAGCAGCTTGGGACAGGCTGCGGCTAATGAAAAACTGTTTTTT	CASSLGQAAANEKLFF
-	TRBJ2-3	TRBV9	TRBD2	TGTGCCAGCAGCGTAGTATCGACTAGCAAGACCCGCGATACGCAGTATTTT	CASSVVSTSKTRDTQYF
few	TRBJ2-7	TRBV14	-	TGTGCCAGCAGCCCCGGGGCAGCCAGCCTCTACGAGCAGTACTTC	CASSPGAASLYEQYF
-	TRBJ2-2	TRBV5-1	-	TGCGCCAGCAGCCCAACAGGGACAACGAACACCGGGGAGCTGTTTTTT	CASSPTGTTNTGELFF
many	TRBJ1-1	TRBV5-1	-	TGCGCCAGCAGCTCCGGTCCGGGGGGGAACACTGAAGCTTTCTTT	CASSSGPGGNTEAFF
-	TRBJ1-5	TRBV3-1	-	TGTGCCAGCAGCCAATCGGTAGCAGGGTTTCAGCCCCAGCATTTT	CASSQSVAGFQPQHF
-	TRBJ1-5	TRBV10-3	-	TGTGCCATCAGTGGCACAGGGAGGGATCAGCCCCAGCATTTT	CAISGTGRDQPQHF
few	TRBJ1-4	TRBV5-1	-	TGCGCCACCGGCGAGGGTACGTCTAATGAAAAACTGTTTTTT	CATGEGTSNEKLFF
-	TRBJ2-7	TRBV25-1	-	TGTGCCAGCGGGCCTTCGACGGGGAGCTCCTACGAGCAGTACTTC	CASGPSTGSSYEQYF
-	TRBJ2-7	TRBV19	TRBD2	TGTGCCAGTAGTACTAGCGGGGAAAGCTCCTACGAGCAGTACTTC	CASSTSGESSYEQYF